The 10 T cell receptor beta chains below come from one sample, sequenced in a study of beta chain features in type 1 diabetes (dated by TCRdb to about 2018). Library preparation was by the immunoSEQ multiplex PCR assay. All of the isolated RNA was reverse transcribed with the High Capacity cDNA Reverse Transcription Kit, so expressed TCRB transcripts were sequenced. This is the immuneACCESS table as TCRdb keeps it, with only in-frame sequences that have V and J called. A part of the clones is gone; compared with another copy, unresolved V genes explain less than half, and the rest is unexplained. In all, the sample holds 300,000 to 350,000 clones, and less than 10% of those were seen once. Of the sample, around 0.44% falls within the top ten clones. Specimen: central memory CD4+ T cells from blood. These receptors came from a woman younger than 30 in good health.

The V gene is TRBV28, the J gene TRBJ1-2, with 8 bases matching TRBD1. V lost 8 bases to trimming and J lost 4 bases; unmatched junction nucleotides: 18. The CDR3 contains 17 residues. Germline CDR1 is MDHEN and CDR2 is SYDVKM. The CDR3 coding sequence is TGTGCCAGCTACGGCGGGCAGGGGGCGAAAGGGGGCTATGGCTACACCTTC. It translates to CASYGGQGAKGGYGYTF.

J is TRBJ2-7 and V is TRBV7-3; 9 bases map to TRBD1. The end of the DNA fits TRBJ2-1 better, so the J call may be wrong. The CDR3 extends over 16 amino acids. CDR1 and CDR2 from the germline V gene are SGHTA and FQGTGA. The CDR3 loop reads CASSPTGQGSYNEQFF. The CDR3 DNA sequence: TGTGCCAGCAGCCCTACGGGACAGGGCTCCTACAATGAGCAGTTCTTC.

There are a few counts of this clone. Here the CDR3 reads CSVEARDRGNYEQYF. As DNA, the CDR3 is TGCAGCGTTGAAGCCCGGGACAGGGGAAACTACGAGCAGTACTTC. The rearrangement uses TRBV29-1 and TRBJ2-7, with TRBD1 matching over 10 bases. Germline loops: CDR1 SQVTM, CDR2 ANQGSEA. The CDR3 is 15 residues long. V was clipped by 1 base and J by 3 bases; unmatched bases: 6.

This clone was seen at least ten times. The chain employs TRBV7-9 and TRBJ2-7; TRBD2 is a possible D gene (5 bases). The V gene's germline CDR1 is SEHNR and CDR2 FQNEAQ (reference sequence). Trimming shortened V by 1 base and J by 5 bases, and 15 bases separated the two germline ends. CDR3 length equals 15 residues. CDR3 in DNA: TGTGCCAGCAGCTTAGAGTACGGCTCCGGGGACGAGCAGTACTTC. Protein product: CASSLEYGSGDEQYF.

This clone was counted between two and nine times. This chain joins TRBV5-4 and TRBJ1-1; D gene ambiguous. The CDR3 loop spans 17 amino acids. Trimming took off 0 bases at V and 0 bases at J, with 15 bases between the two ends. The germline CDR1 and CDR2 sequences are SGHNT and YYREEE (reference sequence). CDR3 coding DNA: TGTGCCAGCAGCTTGGTAGGTTTGGCAGGAATGAACACTGAAGCTTTCTTT. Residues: CASSLVGLAGMNTEAFF.

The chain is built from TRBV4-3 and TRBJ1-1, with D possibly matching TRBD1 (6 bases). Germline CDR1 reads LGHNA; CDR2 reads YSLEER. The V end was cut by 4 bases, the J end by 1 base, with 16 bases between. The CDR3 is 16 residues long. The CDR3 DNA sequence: TGCGCCAGCAGCCCTTATACCGGGACAAAGAACACTGAAGCTTTCTTT. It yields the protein CASSPYTGTKNTEAFF.

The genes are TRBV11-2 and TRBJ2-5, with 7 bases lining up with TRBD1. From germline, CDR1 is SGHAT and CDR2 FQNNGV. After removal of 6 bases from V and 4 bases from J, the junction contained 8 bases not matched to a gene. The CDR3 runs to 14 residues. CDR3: CASSTTGLRETQYF. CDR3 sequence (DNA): TGTGCCAGCAGTACGACAGGGCTCAGAGAGACCCAGTACTTC.

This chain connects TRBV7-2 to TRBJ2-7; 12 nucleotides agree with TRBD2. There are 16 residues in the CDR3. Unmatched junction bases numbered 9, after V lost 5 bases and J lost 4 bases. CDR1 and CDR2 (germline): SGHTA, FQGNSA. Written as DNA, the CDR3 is TGTGCCAGCAGCCAAACGACTAGCGGGAGTAGGTACGAGCAGTACTTC. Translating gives CASSQTTSGSRYEQYF.

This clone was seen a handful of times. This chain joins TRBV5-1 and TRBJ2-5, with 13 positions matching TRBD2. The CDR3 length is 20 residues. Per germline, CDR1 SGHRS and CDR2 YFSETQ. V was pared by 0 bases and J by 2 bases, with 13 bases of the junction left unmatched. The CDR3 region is CASSLVKRTSGGGRQETQYF. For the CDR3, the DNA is TGCGCCAGCAGCTTGGTCAAGCGGACTAGCGGGGGAGGGAGGCAAGAGACCCAGTACTTC.

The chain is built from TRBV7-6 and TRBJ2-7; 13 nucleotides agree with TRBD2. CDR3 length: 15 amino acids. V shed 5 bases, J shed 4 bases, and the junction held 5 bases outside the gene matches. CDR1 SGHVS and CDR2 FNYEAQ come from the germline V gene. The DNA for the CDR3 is TGTGCCAGCAGCCGCGGACTAGCGGGAGTATACGAGCAGTACTTC. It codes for CASSRGLAGVYEQYF.